A single sample is the source of the 9 T cell receptor beta chains below, sequenced in a study of shared clonotypes between healthy human individuals. Profiled with immunoSEQ multiplex PCR; TCRdb holds only in-frame clones, not every one. The sample yields about 1.1 million clones, roughly 77% seen once. The material sequenced was memory CD4+ T cells from PBMCs. Regarding subset: CD45RA-negative fraction. Receptors originate from a man younger than 35 in good health. Some clones in this sample may be carry-over from other donors' samples.

The chain employs TRBV15 and TRBJ2-7, with no clear D. There are 14 residues in the CDR3. Germline values: CDR1 LNHNV, CDR2 YYDKDF (reference sequence). Trimming cost V 1 base and J 2 bases, with 9 bases left between them. CDR3: CATSRGPQTYEQYF. CDR3 DNA sequence: TGTGCCACCAGCAGAGGACCGCAAACCTACGAGCAGTACTTC.

V gene TRBV7-9 combines with J gene TRBJ2-7; D not certain. Germline-derived CDR1 and CDR2 are SEHNR and FQNEAQ (reference sequence). Trimming left V 2 bases short and J 2 bases short, with 4 bases between. The CDR3 length is 12 residues. The CDR3 region has the DNA TGTGCCAGCAGCTTAACAGCCTACGAGCAGTACTTC. Translated: CASSLTAYEQYF.

The V call is TRBV19, the J call TRBJ1-2; possibly TRBD1 for D (6 bases). Germline assignment: CDR1 LNHDA and CDR2 SQIVND (reference sequence). The CDR3 loop spans 15 amino acids. The ends were cut back, 10 bases at V and 2 bases at J, with 20 bases in the middle. The CDR3 spells CATKRGDTVNYGYTF. Here the CDR3 DNA reads TGTGCCACCAAAAGAGGGGACACCGTCAACTATGGCTACACCTTC.

V usage is TRBV6-1 and J usage is TRBJ1-3, with 9 nucleotides matching TRBD1. The CDR3 is 14 residues long. The germline V gene encodes CDR1 MNHNS and CDR2 SASEGT. V shed 6 bases, J shed 3 bases, and the junction held 3 bases outside the gene matches. DNA for the CDR3: TGTGCCAGCAGGGGACAGGGTGGTGGAAACACCATATATTTT. Translating gives CASRGQGGGNTIYF.

The rearrangement joins TRBV28 to TRBJ1-1, with D tentatively TRBD1 (6 bases). The germline V gene encodes CDR1 MDHEN and CDR2 SYDVKM. CDR3 length equals 16 residues. V was shortened by 7 bases and J by 0 bases, with 18 bases between the two germline ends. The CDR3 nucleotides are TGTGCCAGCACCTTTGCGGCACAGGGATTGAACACTGAAGCTTTCTTT. Protein sequence: CASTFAAQGLNTEAFF.

The CDR3 DNA is TGTGCCAGCAGTCCCCTCCCGAGCTCCTACAATGAGCAGTTCTTC. Protein: CASSPLPSSYNEQFF. J is TRBJ2-1 and V is TRBV6-4; D gene ambiguous. The CDR3 is 15 residues long. V lost 5 bases and J 0 bases, leaving 11 bases between the germline ends. The germline gives CDR1 MRHNA, CDR2 SNTAGT.

With regard to this clone: This same CDR3 is encoded by further DNA sequences in the sample. The V gene is TRBV5-1, the J gene TRBJ2-5; 14 positions match TRBD2. J lost 1 base, V lost 4 bases, and 3 bases had no gene match. CDR1 is SGHRS, CDR2 YFSETQ, per germline. The CDR3 sequence is 16 residues long. The DNA for the CDR3 is TGCGCCAGCAGCCCGGGACTAGCGGGAGTCCAAGAGACCCAGTACTTC. It yields the protein CASSPGLAGVQETQYF.

The chain recombines TRBV27 with TRBJ2-2; either TRBD1 or TRBD2 may supply D (5 bases each). Germline V gene data show CDR1 as MNHEY and CDR2 as SMNVEV (reference sequence). The CDR3 is 15 residues long. Trimming removed 2 bases from V and 4 bases from J, with 11 bases in between. CDR3 in DNA: TGTGCCAGCAGTTTAGGGGGTATGGGCACCGGGGAGCTGTTTTTT. Protein sequence: CASSLGGMGTGELFF.

The genes are TRBV6-6 and TRBJ1-2; D is perhaps TRBD1 (5 bases). This CDR3 is 14 amino acids long. Per the germline V gene, CDR1 is MNHNY and CDR2 is SVGAGI (reference sequence). V was clipped by 3 bases and J by 0 bases, with 8 bases between them. The CDR3 reads CASSYATANYGYTF. CDR3 DNA sequence: TGTGCCAGCAGTTATGCGACAGCTAACTATGGCTACACCTTC.